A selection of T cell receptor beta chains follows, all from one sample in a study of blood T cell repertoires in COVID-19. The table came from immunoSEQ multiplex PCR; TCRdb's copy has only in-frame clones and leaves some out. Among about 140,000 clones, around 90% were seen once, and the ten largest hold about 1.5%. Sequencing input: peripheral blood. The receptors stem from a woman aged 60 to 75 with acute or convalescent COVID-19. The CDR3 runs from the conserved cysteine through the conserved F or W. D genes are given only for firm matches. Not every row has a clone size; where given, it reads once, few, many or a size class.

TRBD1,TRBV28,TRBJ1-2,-,TGTGCCAGCAGGCCACAGGGGACCTATGGCTACACCTTC,CASRPQGTYGYTF
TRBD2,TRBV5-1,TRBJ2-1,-,TGCGCCAGCAGCTATAGCGGGGCGTACAATGAGCAGTTCTTC,CASSYSGAYNEQFF
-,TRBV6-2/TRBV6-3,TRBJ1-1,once,TGTGCCAGCAGCCCCCGGGGTGAAGCTTTCTTT,CASSPRGEAFF
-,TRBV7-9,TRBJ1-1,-,TGTGCCAGCAGCTCCCTTAGGCAGGGCCTTAACACTGAAGCTTTCTTT,CASSSLRQGLNTEAFF
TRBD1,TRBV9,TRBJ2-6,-,TGTGCCAGCAGCGTAGGAGTGGGACAGGAAGCTCCTGGGGCCAACGTCCTGACTTTC,CASSVGVGQEAPGANVLTF
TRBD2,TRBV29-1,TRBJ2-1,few,TGCAGCGTTAGCCGGGGGGGCCTCAATGAGCAGTTCTTC,CSVSRGGLNEQFF
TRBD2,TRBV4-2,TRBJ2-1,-,TGTGCCAGCAGCCAAGGGCTAGCGGGGGGGCAAAGCTCAGATGAGCAGTTCTTC,CASSQGLAGGQSSDEQFF
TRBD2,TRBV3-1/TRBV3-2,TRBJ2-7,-,TGTGCCAGCAGCCCCCCTGCGGGAGGCTACGAGCAGTACTTC,CASSPPAGGYEQYF
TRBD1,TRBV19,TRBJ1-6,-,TGTGCCAGTAGTCAAACAGGGGGAACTTCACCCCTCCACTTT,CASSQTGGTSPLHF
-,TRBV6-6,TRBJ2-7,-,TGTGCCAGCATCGGGGACATAACTTACGAGCAGTACTTC,CASIGDITYEQYF
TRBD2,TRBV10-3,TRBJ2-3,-,TGTGCCATCTCACGGGAGACTAGCGGGGAAGGTACGCAGTATTTT,CAISRETSGEGTQYF
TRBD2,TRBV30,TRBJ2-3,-,TGTGCCTGGAGTGTAGGGGTAGCGGGGTCCGATACGCAGTATTTT,CAWSVGVAGSDTQYF
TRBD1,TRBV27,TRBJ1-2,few,TGTGCCAGCAGCGGACAGGGACATGGCTACACCTTC,CASSGQGHGYTF
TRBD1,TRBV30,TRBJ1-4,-,TGTGCCTGGAGAACACCCGGGACAGGGTTTGAAAAACTGTTTTTT,CAWRTPGTGFEKLFF
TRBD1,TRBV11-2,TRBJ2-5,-,TGTGCCAGCAGCTTAGGACAGGGCCAAGAGACCCAGTACTTC,CASSLGQGQETQYF
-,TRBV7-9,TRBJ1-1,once,TGTGCCAGCAGTTCAACCCTCCCTCCAGGGGAAGCTTTCTTT,CASSSTLPPGEAFF
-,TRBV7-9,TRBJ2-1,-,TGTGCCAGCAGCTCGCGCCACCGGGGGACCCTGGGCAATGAGCAGTTCTTC,CASSSRHRGTLGNEQFF
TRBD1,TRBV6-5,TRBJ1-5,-,TGTGCCAGCAGTCTTCGACAGGGAAATCAGCCCCAGCATTTT,CASSLRQGNQPQHF
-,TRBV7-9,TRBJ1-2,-,TGTGCCAGCAGCCCCGGGGGGGGATCCAATGGCTACACCTTC,CASSPGGGSNGYTF
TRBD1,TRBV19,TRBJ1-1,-,TGTGCCAGTAGCCCCGGGACAGGGTTTTCTGAAGCTTTCTTT,CASSPGTGFSEAFF
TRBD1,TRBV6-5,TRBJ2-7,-,TGTGCCAGCAGGTGGCGGGACAGGCCCTACGAGCAGTACTTC,CASRWRDRPYEQYF
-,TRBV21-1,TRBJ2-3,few,TGTGCCAGAGGCAGCGGGGGGGACCACCTTCAAAGCACAGATACGCAGTATTTT,CARGSGGDHLQSTDTQYF
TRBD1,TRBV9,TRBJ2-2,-,TGTGCCAGCAGCACCGGGACAGGGGGCAACACCGGGGAGCTGTTTTTT,CASSTGTGGNTGELFF
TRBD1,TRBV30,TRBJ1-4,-,TGTGCCTGGAGGACAGGGAAAATACTGTTTTTT,CAWRTGKILFF
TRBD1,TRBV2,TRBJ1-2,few,TGTGCCAGCAGTGGCGGTCCAGGGGGGATTACCTTC,CASSGGPGGITF
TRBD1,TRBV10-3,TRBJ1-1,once,TGTGCCATCAGTGAAGCCCCACAGGGGGTTATTACTGAAGCTTTCTTT,CAISEAPQGVITEAFF
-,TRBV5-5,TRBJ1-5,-,TGTGCCAGCAGCTTGGGAGCCGGGGGGCTCAGCAATCAGCCCCAGCATTTT,CASSLGAGGLSNQPQHF
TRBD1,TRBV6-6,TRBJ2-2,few,TGTGCCGGTAGACAGGGGAACACCGGGGAGCTGTTTTTT,CAGRQGNTGELFF
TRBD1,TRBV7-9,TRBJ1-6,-,TGTGCCAGCAGCTCCTGGACAGGGAATAGGTCACCCCTCCACTTT,CASSSWTGNRSPLHF
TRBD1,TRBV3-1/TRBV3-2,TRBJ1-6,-,TGTGCCAGCAGCCAAGTCCCAAGGGGGCGGAATTCACCCCTCCACTTT,CASSQVPRGRNSPLHF
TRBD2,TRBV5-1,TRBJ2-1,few,TGCGCCAGCAGCTTGGCCCCGCTAGCGGGGGCTCTCAGCGAATTCTTC,CASSLAPLAGALSEFF
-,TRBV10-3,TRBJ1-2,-,TGTGCCATCACCCGGGGGGTAGATAACTATGGCTACACCTTC,CAITRGVDNYGYTF
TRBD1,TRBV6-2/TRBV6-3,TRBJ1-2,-,TGTGCCAGCAGTTTACTGGGCACAGGGGACGGCTACACCTTC,CASSLLGTGDGYTF
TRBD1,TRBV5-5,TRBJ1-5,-,TGTGCCAGCAGCTTTGCAACAGGGGGCAGGGGGCAGCCCCAGCATTTT,CASSFATGGRGQPQHF
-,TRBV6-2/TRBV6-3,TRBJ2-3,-,TGTGCCAGCAGTCCCCAGACTAGTGTGTCAGATACGCAGTATTTT,CASSPQTSVSDTQYF
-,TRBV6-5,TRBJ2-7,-,TGTGCCAGCAAACCGGGACTTGAATTCTACGAGCAGTACTTC,CASKPGLEFYEQYF
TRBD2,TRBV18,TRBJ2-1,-,TGTGCCAGCTCTCGACTCGGGGGGGCCCCGAATGAGCAGTTCTTC,CASSRLGGAPNEQFF
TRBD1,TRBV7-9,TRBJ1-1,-,TGTGCCAGCAGCTTAGGGGGGACAGCGAACACTGAAGCTTTCTTT,CASSLGGTANTEAFF
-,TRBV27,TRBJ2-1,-,TGTGCCAGCAGTTCCCACGAGAGCTCCTACAATGAGCAGTTCTTC,CASSSHESSYNEQFF
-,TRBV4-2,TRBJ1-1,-,TGTGCCAGCAGCCAAGATAGGGGTAACACTGAAGCTTTCTTT,CASSQDRGNTEAFF
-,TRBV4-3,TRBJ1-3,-,TGCGCCAGCAGCCCAGGGATGAACTCTGGAAACACCATATATTTT,CASSPGMNSGNTIYF
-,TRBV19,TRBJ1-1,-,TGTGCCAGTAGTATTGGGAGCGTGAACACTGAAGCTTTCTTT,CASSIGSVNTEAFF
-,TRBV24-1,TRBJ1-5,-,TGTGCCACCAGTGATCGACACCATCCCCAGCATTTT,CATSDRHHPQHF
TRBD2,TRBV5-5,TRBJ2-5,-,TGTGCCAGCAGCTTGGTACTAGCGGGGTCGCTAGGGACCCAGTACTTC,CASSLVLAGSLGTQYF
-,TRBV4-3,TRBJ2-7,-,TGCGCCAGCAGCCAGGCAGGGGCCTACGAGCAGTACTTC,CASSQAGAYEQYF